These T cell receptor beta chains were read from a single sample in a study of blood T cell repertoires in COVID-19. TCRdb's table, derived via immunoSEQ multiplex PCR, lists solely in-frame clones and lacks some. The sample has 150,000 to 250,000 clones, around 81% seen once. Sample: PBMCs or T cells enriched from blood (not recorded which). Receptor source: a man aged 40-55 years who had recovered from COVID-19. CDR3s include the opening cysteine and the closing phenylalanine or tryptophan. Size tells how often a clone was seen (once, few, many) or the class of an expanded clone, and some rows leave it out.

J gene,V gene,clone size,CDR3 protein
TRBJ1-2,TRBV2,once,CASSERESYGYTF
TRBJ2-3,TRBV25-1,.,CASSEYKSGSTDTQYF
TRBJ2-7,TRBV7-2,once,CASDEVVRHSYEQYF
TRBJ1-2,TRBV10-3,.,CAISEGGRDYGYTF
TRBJ1-4,TRBV7-2,once,CASSLVWPTNEKLFF
TRBJ2-3,TRBV9,.,CASSVEGSRGPTDTQYF
TRBJ1-6,TRBV28,few,CASMGPSSYNSPLHF
TRBJ2-5,TRBV11-2,once,CASSLVAGATQETQYF
TRBJ1-1,TRBV12-3/TRBV12-4,.,CASSFRENTEAFF
TRBJ2-7,TRBV10-3,once,CAIGNRAYEQYF
TRBJ2-7,TRBV6-1,.,CASSDLSTTSFYEQYF
TRBJ1-2,TRBV3-1/TRBV3-2,.,CASSPAELYGYTF
TRBJ2-5,TRBV5-1,.,CASSPQGWTQYF
TRBJ1-2,TRBV30,.,CAWGGEVTWGYTF
TRBJ1-2,TRBV13,.,CASSLVKRQGKGYTF
TRBJ1-5,TRBV21-1,.,CARQPGTKECNQPQHF
TRBJ2-7,TRBV25-1,.,CASSDNLAGYEQYF
TRBJ1-2,TRBV6-5,.,CASSNSGQGLGGYTF
TRBJ1-2,TRBV28,.,CASFDRGSMRPNYGYTF
TRBJ1-4,TRBV4-3,.,CASSQLRFSEKLFF
TRBJ1-3,TRBV28,.,CASSLWTGGSGNTIYF
TRBJ2-1,TRBV3-1/TRBV3-2,.,CASSQGQGAAWGEQFF
TRBJ1-2,TRBV6-5,.,CASSYGQNYGYTF
TRBJ1-2,TRBV2,once,CASVGGWTYNYGYTF
TRBJ2-3,TRBV11-3,.,CASSLSYSSGDTQYF
TRBJ1-2,TRBV5-4,.,CASSLEQGRNYGYTF
TRBJ1-2,TRBV28,.,CASSLDVQGIYGYTF
TRBJ2-5,TRBV6-1,.,CASSEWGEETQYF
TRBJ1-3,TRBV19,once,CASSISTSGRRSGSTIYF
TRBJ2-5,TRBV2,few,CASKQGQETQYF
TRBJ2-6,TRBV3-1/TRBV3-2,.,CASSLIRLQSGANVLTF
TRBJ1-4,TRBV6-5,once,CASSLTGSTNEKLFF
TRBJ1-2,TRBV5-4,once,CASSFRDMGYTF
TRBJ1-2,TRBV6-6,.,CASSYFGRGRVYGYTF
TRBJ1-2,TRBV5-4,.,CASSLETLYPSF
TRBJ1-1,TRBV10-1,.,CASSAIPGLGNTEAFF
TRBJ2-3,TRBV11-2,.,CASSRLGAASPHDTQYF
TRBJ1-5,TRBV5-1,.,CASSFLRASSNQPQHF
TRBJ1-6,TRBV10-3,.,CAISGRIFTDSPLHF
TRBJ2-5,TRBV2,.,CASSGHRGKGETQYF
TRBJ1-2,TRBV10-3,.,CAISVPGQAYDGYTF